The following is a T cell receptor (beta chain) sequence with its context. One end of the junction varies from germline; a read error may be responsible. There are 16 residues in the CDR3. CDR1 SGHNT and CDR2 YENEEA come from the germline V gene. The data originate from a study of blood T cell repertoires in COVID-19. Produced via immunoSEQ multiplex PCR; TCRdb's table is partial and in-frame only. The sample has around 99,000 clones, 75% to 90% seen once. The sequenced material came from peripheral blood. The chain links TRBV11-3 to TRBJ2-1, with 13 bases lining up with TRBD2. This TCR was sampled from a human donor in a cohort sampled during active COVID-19. CDR3 loop: CTSSFSGTSGANEQFF. CDR3 DNA sequence: TGTACCAGCAGCTTTTCCGGGACTAGCGGGGCCAATGAGCAGTTCTTC.